These T cell receptor beta chains were read from a single sample in a study of T cell responses to AZD1222 COVID-19 vaccine. Only in-frame clones appear in the TCRdb table, and some are missing; sequencing was by immunoSEQ multiplex PCR. This sample has 170,000 or so clones, with about nine tenths found just once. Here the sequenced sample was peripheral blood, taken on day 0 of AZD1222 vaccination. The receptor set was obtained from an adult in good health. The conserved cysteine and the conserved F or W are not part of the CDR3 here. Each record gives: J gene, V gene, CDR3 protein.

j_call: TRBJ1-5; v_call: TRBV9; cdr3_aa: ASSGPMDSSGEDQPQH
j_call: TRBJ2-7; v_call: TRBV11-2; cdr3_aa: ASSPPRYEQY
j_call: TRBJ1-4; v_call: TRBV14; cdr3_aa: ASSQVFGAMNEKLF
j_call: TRBJ2-7; v_call: TRBV11-3; cdr3_aa: ASSFRDSYEQY
j_call: TRBJ1-2; v_call: TRBV6-1; cdr3_aa: ASSEGEEYYGYT
j_call: TRBJ1-1; v_call: TRBV6-5; cdr3_aa: ASSYEGDPEAF
j_call: TRBJ1-2; v_call: TRBV29-1; cdr3_aa: SVGGGVAVNT
j_call: TRBJ2-7; v_call: TRBV29-1; cdr3_aa: SVLNGADYEQY
j_call: TRBJ2-3; v_call: TRBV7-2; cdr3_aa: ASSLGVSDTQY
j_call: TRBJ1-5; v_call: TRBV5-8; cdr3_aa: ASSLDRAGSGQPQH
j_call: TRBJ2-7; v_call: TRBV5-5; cdr3_aa: ASSLDRGKLWEQY
j_call: TRBJ1-2; v_call: TRBV28; cdr3_aa: ASSPPGTGGRNYGYT
j_call: TRBJ2-2; v_call: TRBV11-3; cdr3_aa: ASSLVLGTGELF
j_call: TRBJ1-6; v_call: TRBV12-3/TRBV12-4; cdr3_aa: ASKQPDSPLH
j_call: TRBJ1-2; v_call: TRBV19; cdr3_aa: ASQTGTSFLGYT
j_call: TRBJ1-1; v_call: TRBV11-3; cdr3_aa: ASSPITGDGNTEAF
j_call: TRBJ1-5; v_call: TRBV3-1/TRBV3-2; cdr3_aa: ASSQEMGASPQH
j_call: TRBJ1-5; v_call: TRBV10-3; cdr3_aa: ATVQGEGQPQH
j_call: TRBJ1-1; v_call: TRBV7-9; cdr3_aa: ASSWGQASKAF
j_call: TRBJ2-1; v_call: TRBV19; cdr3_aa: ASSPGQGPGEQF
j_call: TRBJ1-3; v_call: TRBV28; cdr3_aa: ASRPGTVGNTIY
j_call: TRBJ1-5; v_call: TRBV19; cdr3_aa: ASSSPGTELNQPQH
j_call: TRBJ1-5; v_call: TRBV7-5; cdr3_aa: ARSPEVSQGFRRNQPQH
j_call: TRBJ1-5; v_call: TRBV25-1; cdr3_aa: ASSPQGNQPQH
j_call: TRBJ1-2; v_call: TRBV4-3; cdr3_aa: ASSQDLRGYT
j_call: TRBJ2-1; v_call: TRBV27; cdr3_aa: ASSVYNEQF
j_call: TRBJ2-1; v_call: TRBV9; cdr3_aa: ASSVGDPQRPNEQF
j_call: TRBJ2-7; v_call: TRBV7-6; cdr3_aa: ASSPNSGGLPYEQY
j_call: TRBJ2-1; v_call: TRBV28; cdr3_aa: ASSLSTGRAYNEQF
j_call: TRBJ2-5; v_call: TRBV2; cdr3_aa: ASSASQGFQETQY
j_call: TRBJ2-5; v_call: TRBV5-1; cdr3_aa: ASSSGTSGVWETQY
j_call: TRBJ2-1; v_call: TRBV19; cdr3_aa: ASSMGTGIGNEQF
j_call: TRBJ2-2; v_call: TRBV7-7; cdr3_aa: ASSLGQGGTGELF
j_call: TRBJ1-2; v_call: TRBV7-2; cdr3_aa: ASSSAGGTYGYT
j_call: TRBJ2-3; v_call: TRBV5-1; cdr3_aa: ASSPRAAPSTDTQY
j_call: TRBJ2-3; v_call: TRBV10-3; cdr3_aa: AISGKEFTDTQY
j_call: TRBJ1-3; v_call: TRBV24-1; cdr3_aa: ATSDPGNTIY
j_call: TRBJ1-2; v_call: TRBV6-5; cdr3_aa: ASSFQGGGGYT
j_call: TRBJ1-2; v_call: TRBV5-6; cdr3_aa: ASSPGTGVYGYT
j_call: TRBJ2-1; v_call: TRBV6-1; cdr3_aa: ASSGLTGVSYNEQF
j_call: TRBJ2-1; v_call: TRBV29-1; cdr3_aa: SAGGSEQF
j_call: TRBJ2-5; v_call: TRBV6-1; cdr3_aa: ASSEGYRQETQY
j_call: TRBJ2-7; v_call: TRBV29-1; cdr3_aa: SVGWTSGDEQY
j_call: TRBJ1-1; v_call: TRBV6-2/TRBV6-3; cdr3_aa: ASSETRKTEAF
j_call: TRBJ2-6; v_call: TRBV19; cdr3_aa: ASNPYSGANVLT
j_call: TRBJ1-5; v_call: TRBV19; cdr3_aa: ASSIRVPTQPQH
j_call: TRBJ1-1; v_call: TRBV15; cdr3_aa: ATSRLRQGGTEAF
j_call: TRBJ1-2; v_call: TRBV28; cdr3_aa: ASSSRGVHYGYT
j_call: TRBJ1-2; v_call: TRBV9; cdr3_aa: ASSPPGQANYGYT
j_call: TRBJ1-6; v_call: TRBV5-4; cdr3_aa: ASSLTGYNSPLH
j_call: TRBJ2-1; v_call: TRBV6-2/TRBV6-3; cdr3_aa: ASSLAGGPNEQF